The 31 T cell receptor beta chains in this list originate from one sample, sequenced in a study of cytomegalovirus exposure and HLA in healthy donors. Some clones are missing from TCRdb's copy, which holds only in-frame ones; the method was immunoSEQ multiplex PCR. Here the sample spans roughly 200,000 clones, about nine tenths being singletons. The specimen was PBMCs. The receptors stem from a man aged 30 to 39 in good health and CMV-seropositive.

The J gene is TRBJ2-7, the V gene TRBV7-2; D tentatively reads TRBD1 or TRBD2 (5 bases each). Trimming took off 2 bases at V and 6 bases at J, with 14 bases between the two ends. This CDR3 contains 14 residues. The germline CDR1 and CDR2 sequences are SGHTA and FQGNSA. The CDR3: CASSLTGTPFEQYF. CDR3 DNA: TGTGCCAGCAGCTTAACCGGGACCCCCTTCGAGCAGTACTTC.

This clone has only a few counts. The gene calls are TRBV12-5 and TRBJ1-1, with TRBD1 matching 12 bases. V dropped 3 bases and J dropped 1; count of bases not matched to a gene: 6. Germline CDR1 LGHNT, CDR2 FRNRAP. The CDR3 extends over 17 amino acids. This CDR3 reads CASGFGTGGLGNTEAFF. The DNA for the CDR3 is TGTGCTAGTGGTTTCGGGACAGGGGGCTTGGGGAACACTGAAGCTTTCTTT.

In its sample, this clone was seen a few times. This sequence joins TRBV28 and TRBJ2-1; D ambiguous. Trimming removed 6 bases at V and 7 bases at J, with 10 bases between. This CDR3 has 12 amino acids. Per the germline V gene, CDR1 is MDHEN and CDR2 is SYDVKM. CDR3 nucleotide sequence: TGTGCCAGCAGCCCAGACGGAAATGAGCAGTTCTTC. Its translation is CASSPDGNEQFF. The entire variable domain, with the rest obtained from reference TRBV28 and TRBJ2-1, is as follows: DVKVTQSSRYLVKRTGEKVFLECVQDMDHENMFWYRQDPGLGLRLIYFSYDVKMKEKGDIPEGYSVSREKKERFSLILESASTNQTSMYLCASSPDGNEQFFGPGTRLTVL.

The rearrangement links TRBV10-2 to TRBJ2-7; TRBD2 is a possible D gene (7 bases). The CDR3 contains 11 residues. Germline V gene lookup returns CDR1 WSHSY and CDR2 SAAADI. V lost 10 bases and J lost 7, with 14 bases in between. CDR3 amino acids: CATRGGDEQYF. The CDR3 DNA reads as TGCGCCACCAGAGGGGGGGATGAGCAGTACTTC.

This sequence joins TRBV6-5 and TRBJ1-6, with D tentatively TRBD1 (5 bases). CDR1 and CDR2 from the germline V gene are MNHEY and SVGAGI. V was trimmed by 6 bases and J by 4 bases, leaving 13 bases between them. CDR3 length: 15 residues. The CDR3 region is CASREDTRYNSPLHF. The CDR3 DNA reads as TGTGCCAGCAGGGAGGACACCCGTTATAATTCACCCCTCCACTTT.

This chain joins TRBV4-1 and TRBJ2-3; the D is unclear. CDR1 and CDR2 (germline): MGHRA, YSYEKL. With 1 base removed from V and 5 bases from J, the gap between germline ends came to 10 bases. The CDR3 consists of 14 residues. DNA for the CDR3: TGCGCCAGCAGCCAAGTCAGAACGGGAGATACGCAGTATTTT. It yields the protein CASSQVRTGDTQYF.

CDR3 sequence: CASSPPTTGNEKLFF. Here the CDR3 DNA reads TGTGCCAGCAGCCCCCCTACGACAGGGAATGAAAAACTGTTTTTT. The chain uses TRBV28 and TRBJ1-4, with TRBD1 identical over 7 bases. This CDR3 has 15 residues. J lost 5 bases, V lost 6 bases, and 9 bases had no gene match. Germline V gene lookup returns CDR1 MDHEN and CDR2 SYDVKM. Combining the CDR3 with reference TRBV28 and TRBJ1-4 gives the whole variable domain DVKVTQSSRYLVKRTGEKVFLECVQDMDHENMFWYRQDPGLGLRLIYFSYDVKMKEKGDIPEGYSVSREKKERFSLILESASTNQTSMYLCASSPPTTGNEKLFFGSGTQLSVL.

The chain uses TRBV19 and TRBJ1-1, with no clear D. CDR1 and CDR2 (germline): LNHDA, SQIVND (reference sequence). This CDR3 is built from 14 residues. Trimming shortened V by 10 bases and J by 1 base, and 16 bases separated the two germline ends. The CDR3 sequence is CATIADQRNTEAFF. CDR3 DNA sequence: TGTGCCACTATCGCCGACCAGAGGAACACTGAAGCTTTCTTT.

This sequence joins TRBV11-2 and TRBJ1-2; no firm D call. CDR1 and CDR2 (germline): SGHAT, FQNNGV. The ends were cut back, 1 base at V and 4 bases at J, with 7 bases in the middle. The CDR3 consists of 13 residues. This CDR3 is CASSLGAGYGYTF. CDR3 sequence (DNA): TGTGCCAGCAGCTTAGGAGCTGGCTATGGCTACACCTTC. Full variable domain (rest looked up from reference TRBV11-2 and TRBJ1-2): EAGVAQSPRYKIIEKRQSVAFWCNPISGHATLYWYQQILGQGPKLLIQFQNNGVVDDSQLPKDRFSAERLKGVDSTLKIQPAKLEDSAVYLCASSLGAGYGYTFGSGTRLTVV.

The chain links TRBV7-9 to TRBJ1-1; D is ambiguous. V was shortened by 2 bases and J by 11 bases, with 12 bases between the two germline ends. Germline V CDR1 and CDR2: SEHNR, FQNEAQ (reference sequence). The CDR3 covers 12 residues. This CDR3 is CASSLPPERAFF. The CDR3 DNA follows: TGTGCCAGCAGCTTACCGCCGGAGCGCGCTTTCTTT.

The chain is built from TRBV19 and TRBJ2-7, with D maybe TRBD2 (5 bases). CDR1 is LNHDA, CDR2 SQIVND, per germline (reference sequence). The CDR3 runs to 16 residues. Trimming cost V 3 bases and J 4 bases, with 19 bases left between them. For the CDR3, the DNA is TGTGCCAGTAGTATGTCTACCCAGCAGCCGGGGTACGAGCAGTACTTC. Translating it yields CASSMSTQQPGYEQYF. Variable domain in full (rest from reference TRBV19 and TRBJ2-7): DGGITQSPKYLFRKEGQNVTLSCEQNLNHDAMYWYRQDPGQGLRLIYYSQIVNDFQKGDIAEGYSVSREKKESFPLTVTSAQKNPTAFYLCASSMSTQQPGYEQYFGPGTRLTVT.

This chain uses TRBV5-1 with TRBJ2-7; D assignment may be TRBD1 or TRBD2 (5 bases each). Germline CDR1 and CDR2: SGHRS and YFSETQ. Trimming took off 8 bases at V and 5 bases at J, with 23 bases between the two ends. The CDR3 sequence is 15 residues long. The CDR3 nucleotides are TGCGCCAGGGACGGGACGGGAAAAAATCCCCACGAGCAGTACTTC. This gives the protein CARDGTGKNPHEQYF. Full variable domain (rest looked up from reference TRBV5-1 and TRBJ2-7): KAGVTQTPRYLIKTRGQQVTLSCSPISGHRSVSWYQQTPGQGLQFLFEYFSETQRNKGNFPGRFSGRQFSNSRSEMNVSTLELGDSALYLCARDGTGKNPHEQYFGPGTRLTVT.

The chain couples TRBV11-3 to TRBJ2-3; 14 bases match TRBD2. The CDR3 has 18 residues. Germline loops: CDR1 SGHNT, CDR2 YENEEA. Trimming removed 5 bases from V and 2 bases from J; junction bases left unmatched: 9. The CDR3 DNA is TGTGCCAGCAGCAAAACCGGGACTAGCGGGGGCTCCACAGATACGCAGTATTTT. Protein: CASSKTGTSGGSTDTQYF.

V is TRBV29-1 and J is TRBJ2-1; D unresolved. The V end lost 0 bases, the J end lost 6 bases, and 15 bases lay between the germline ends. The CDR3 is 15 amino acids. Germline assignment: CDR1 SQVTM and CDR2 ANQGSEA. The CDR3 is CSVEDRNPPFNEQFF. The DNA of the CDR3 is TGCAGCGTTGAAGATCGGAACCCCCCCTTCAATGAGCAGTTCTTC.

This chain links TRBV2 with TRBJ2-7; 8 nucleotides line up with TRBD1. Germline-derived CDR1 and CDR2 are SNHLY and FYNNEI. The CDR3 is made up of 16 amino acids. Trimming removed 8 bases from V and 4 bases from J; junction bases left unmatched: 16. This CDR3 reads CASVKATTGVSYEQYF. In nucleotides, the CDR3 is TGTGCCAGCGTAAAGGCCACGACAGGGGTTAGTTACGAGCAGTACTTC.

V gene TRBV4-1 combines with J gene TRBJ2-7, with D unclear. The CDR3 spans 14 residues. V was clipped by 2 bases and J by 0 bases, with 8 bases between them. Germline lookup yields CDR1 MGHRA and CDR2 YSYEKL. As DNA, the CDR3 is TGCGCCAGCAGCCAAAGAAAAGGCTCCTACGAGCAGTACTTC. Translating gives CASSQRKGSYEQYF.

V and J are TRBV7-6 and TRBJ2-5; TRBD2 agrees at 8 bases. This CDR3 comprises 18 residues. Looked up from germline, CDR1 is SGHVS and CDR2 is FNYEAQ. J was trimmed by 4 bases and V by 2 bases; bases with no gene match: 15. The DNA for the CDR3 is TGTGCCAGCAGCTTACGAAATAGCCGGGGGGGCGCGAGAGAGACCCAGTACTTC. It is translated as CASSLRNSRGGARETQYF.

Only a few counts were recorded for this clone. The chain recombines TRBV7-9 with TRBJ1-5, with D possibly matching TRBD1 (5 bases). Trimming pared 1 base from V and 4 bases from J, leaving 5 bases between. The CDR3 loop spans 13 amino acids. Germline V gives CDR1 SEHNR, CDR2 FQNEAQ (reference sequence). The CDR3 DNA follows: TGTGCCAGCAGCTTAGGACAGAATCAGCCCCAGCATTTT. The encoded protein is CASSLGQNQPQHF. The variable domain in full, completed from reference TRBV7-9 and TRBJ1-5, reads DTGVSQNPRHKITKRGQNVTFRCDPISEHNRLYWYRQTLGQGPEFLTYFQNEAQLEKSRLLSDRFSAERPKGSFSTLEIQRTEQGDSAMYLCASSLGQNQPQHFGDGTRLSIL.

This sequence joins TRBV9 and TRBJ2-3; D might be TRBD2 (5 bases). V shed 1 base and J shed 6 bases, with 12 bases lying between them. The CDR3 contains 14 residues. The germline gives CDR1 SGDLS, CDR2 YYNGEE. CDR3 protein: CASSVSPSWDTQYF. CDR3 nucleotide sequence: TGTGCCAGCAGCGTATCTCCTAGCTGGGATACGCAGTATTTT.

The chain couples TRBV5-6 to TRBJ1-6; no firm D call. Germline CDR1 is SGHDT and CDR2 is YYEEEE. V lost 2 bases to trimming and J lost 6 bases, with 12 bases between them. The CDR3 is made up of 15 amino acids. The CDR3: CASSFRELGNSPLHF. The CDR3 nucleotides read TGTGCCAGCAGCTTCCGGGAGCTTGGTAATTCACCCCTCCACTTT.

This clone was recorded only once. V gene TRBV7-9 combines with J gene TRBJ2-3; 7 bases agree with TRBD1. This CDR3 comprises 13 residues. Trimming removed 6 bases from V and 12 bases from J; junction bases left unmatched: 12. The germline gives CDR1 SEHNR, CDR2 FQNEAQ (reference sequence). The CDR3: CASSPIPGTVQYF. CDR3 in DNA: TGTGCCAGCAGTCCGATCCCCGGGACAGTACAGTATTTT.

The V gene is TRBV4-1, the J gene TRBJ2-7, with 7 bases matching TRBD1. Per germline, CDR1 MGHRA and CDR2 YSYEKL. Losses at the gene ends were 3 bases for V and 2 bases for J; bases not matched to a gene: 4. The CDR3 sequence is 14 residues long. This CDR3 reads CASSHPGTAYEQYF. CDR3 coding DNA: TGCGCCAGCAGCCACCCCGGGACAGCCTACGAGCAGTACTTC.

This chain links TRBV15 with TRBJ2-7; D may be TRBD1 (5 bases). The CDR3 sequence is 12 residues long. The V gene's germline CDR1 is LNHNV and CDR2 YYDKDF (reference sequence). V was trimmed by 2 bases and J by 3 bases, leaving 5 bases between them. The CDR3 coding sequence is TGTGCCACCAGCAGAAGGGGCTACGAGCAGTACTTC. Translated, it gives CATSRRGYEQYF.

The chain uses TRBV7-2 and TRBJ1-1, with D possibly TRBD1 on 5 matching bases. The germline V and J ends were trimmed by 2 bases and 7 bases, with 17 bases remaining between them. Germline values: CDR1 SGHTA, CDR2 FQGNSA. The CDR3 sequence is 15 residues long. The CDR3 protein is CASSLLRTGPVEAFF. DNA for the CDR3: TGTGCCAGCAGCTTACTCCGTACAGGCCCTGTTGAAGCTTTCTTT.

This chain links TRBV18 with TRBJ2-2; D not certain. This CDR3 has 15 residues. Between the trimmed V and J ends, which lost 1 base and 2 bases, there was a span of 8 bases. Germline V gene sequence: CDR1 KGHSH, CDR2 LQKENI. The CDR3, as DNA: TGTGCCAGCTCACCACTTGGAGACAACACCGGGGAGCTGTTTTTT. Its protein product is CASSPLGDNTGELFF.

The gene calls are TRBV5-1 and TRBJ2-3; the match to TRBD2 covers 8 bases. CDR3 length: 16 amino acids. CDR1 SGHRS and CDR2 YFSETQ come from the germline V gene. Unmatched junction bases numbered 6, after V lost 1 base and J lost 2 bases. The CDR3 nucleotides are TGCGCCAGCAGCTTGCTGCGGGAGGCCTCCACAGATACGCAGTATTTT. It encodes CASSLLREASTDTQYF.

The CDR3 DNA is TGTGCCAGCAGTTACGGGACAGGGGGCACTGAAGCTTTCTTT. This translates into CASSYGTGGTEAFF. This rearrangement joins TRBV6-5 to TRBJ1-1; 11 bases line up with TRBD1. The CDR3 sequence is 14 residues long. Losses at the gene ends were 2 bases for V and 4 bases for J; bases not matched to a gene: 0. Per germline, CDR1 MNHEY and CDR2 SVGAGI.

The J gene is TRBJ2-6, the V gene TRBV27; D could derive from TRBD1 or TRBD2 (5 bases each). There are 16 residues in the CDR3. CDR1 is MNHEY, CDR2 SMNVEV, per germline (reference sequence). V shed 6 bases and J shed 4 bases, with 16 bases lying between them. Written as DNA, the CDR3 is TGTGCCAGCAGGGTGACAGAGGGATCCGGGGCCAACGTCCTGACTTTC. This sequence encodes CASRVTEGSGANVLTF.

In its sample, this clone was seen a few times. The CDR3 loop reads CASSLRTSYEQYF. CDR3 bases: TGTGCCAGCAGCTTAAGGACCTCCTACGAGCAGTACTTC. The chain employs TRBV5-4 and TRBJ2-7; no clear D. The germline gives CDR1 SGHNT, CDR2 YYREEE (reference sequence). This CDR3 is built from 13 residues. V was cut by 2 bases and J by 0 bases, with 6 bases left in between.

The CDR3 region has the DNA TGCGCCAGCAGCCAAGATGAGGGGGACAGCCTAACTAATGGCTACACCTTC. It is translated as CASSQDEGDSLTNGYTF. The chain carries TRBV4-1 and TRBJ1-2, with 7 bases fitting TRBD1. CDR1 is MGHRA and CDR2 is YSYEKL in the germline V gene. The V segment lost 0 bases and the J segment 6 bases; nucleotides outside the gene matches: 13. The CDR3 contains 17 residues.

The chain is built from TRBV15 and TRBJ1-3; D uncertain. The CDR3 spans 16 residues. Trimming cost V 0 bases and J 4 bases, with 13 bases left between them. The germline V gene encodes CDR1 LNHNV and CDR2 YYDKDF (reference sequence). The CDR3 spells CATSRDPMESGNTIYF. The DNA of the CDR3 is TGTGCCACCAGCAGAGACCCTATGGAGTCCGGAAACACCATATATTTT.